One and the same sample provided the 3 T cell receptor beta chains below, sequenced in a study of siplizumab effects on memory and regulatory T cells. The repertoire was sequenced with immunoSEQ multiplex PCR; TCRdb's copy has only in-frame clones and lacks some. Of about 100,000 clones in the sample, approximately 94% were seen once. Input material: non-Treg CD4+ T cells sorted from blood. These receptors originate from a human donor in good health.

The CDR3 region is CASSSGTSGPGELFF. The CDR3 nucleotides are TGTGCCAGCAGCAGCGGGACTAGCGGTCCCGGGGAGCTGTTTTTT. The chain has TRBV11-3 and TRBJ2-2, with TRBD2 matching over 11 bases. The CDR3 runs to 15 residues. Per the germline V gene, CDR1 is SGHNT and CDR2 is YENEEA. Trimming cost V 5 bases and J 6 bases; bases outside gene matches: 5.

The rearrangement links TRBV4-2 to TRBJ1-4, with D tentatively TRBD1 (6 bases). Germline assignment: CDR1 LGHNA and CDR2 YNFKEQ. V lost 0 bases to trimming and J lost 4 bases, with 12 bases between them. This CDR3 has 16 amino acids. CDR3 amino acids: CASSQDPTGNNEKLFF. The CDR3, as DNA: TGTGCCAGCAGCCAAGACCCAACAGGGAATAATGAAAAACTGTTTTTT.

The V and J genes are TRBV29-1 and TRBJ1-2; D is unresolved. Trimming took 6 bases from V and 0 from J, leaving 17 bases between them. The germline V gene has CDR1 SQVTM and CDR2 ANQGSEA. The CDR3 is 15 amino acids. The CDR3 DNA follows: TGCAGCGTGAGTCGGGCAGTCTACGCTAACTATGGCTACACCTTC. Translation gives CSVSRAVYANYGYTF.